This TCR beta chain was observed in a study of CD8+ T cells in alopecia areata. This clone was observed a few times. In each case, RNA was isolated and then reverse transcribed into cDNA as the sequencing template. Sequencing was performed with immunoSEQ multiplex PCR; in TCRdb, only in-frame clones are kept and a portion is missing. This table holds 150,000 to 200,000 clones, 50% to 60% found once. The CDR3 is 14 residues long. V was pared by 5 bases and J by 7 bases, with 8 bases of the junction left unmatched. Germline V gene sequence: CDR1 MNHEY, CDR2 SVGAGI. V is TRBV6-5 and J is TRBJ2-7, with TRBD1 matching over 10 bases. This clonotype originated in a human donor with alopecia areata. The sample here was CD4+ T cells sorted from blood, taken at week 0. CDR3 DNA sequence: TGTGCCAGCAGTGATACGGGACAGGGGAGAGAGCAGTACTTC. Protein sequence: CASSDTGQGREQYF.